The rows below give T cell receptor beta chains drawn from one sample of a study of vaccination and CD4 T cells after COVID-19. These receptors' antigens are unknown. MiXCR, run by TCRdb on the PCR reads, gives a single entry per CDR3 protein. Here the sample spans over 10,000 distinct CDR3 sequences, around 76% being singletons. The sequenced sample was CD4+ T cells from blood, cultured in vitro. These receptors originate from a human donor who had recovered from COVID-19. Both conserved end residues are trimmed from each CDR3. A D gene is named only where the DNA matches it firmly.

>-|TRBJ1-2|TRBV7-9|11
ASSLEGVHGYT
>TRBD1|TRBJ1-1|TRBV6-4|13
ASSAQGTGATEAF
>TRBD2|TRBJ2-7|TRBV20-1|13
SARASGRVKNEQY
>-|TRBJ1-1|TRBV15|13
ATSGRIPKDTEAF
>TRBD1|TRBJ2-5|TRBV5-4|13
ASSGRTGNQETQY
>-|TRBJ2-2|TRBV7-9|14
ASSLGKGPSPGELF
>TRBD2|TRBJ2-5|TRBV20-1|13
SARAQSGKTETQY
>TRBD1|TRBJ1-5|TRBV7-8|14
ASSLGDRGLGQPQH
>-|TRBJ2-5|TRBV24-1|13
ATSDSGGGRETQY
>TRBD2|TRBJ2-3|TRBV20-1|16
SARTPRTSGIHGDTQY
>TRBD1|TRBJ1-5|TRBV19|12
ARKGQGANQPQH
>-|TRBJ1-1|TRBV7-9|11
ASSLGGSTEAF
>-|TRBJ2-4|TRBV21-1|13
ASSMGRLAKNIQY
>TRBD1|TRBJ2-2|TRBV7-2|13
ASSSQTGGTGELF
>-|TRBJ1-5|TRBV5-1|11
ASSSRGGQPQH
>-|TRBJ1-2|TRBV29-1|9
SSGGDYGYT
>-|TRBJ1-2|TRBV28|11
ASSLSPIYGYT
>-|TRBJ2-3|TRBV25-1|16
ASSGSPGAPRRADTQY
>TRBD2|TRBJ2-2|TRBV11-3|12
ASSRIAGNGELF
>TRBD1|TRBJ2-3|TRBV6-1|13
ASTSSGQGTDTQY
>-|TRBJ1-1|TRBV7-6|14
ASSSRGTVGNTEAF
>-|TRBJ1-6|TRBV12-3/TRBV12-4|13
ASSFVGVEISPLH
>-|TRBJ2-2|TRBV24-1|12
ATGRTTNTGELF
>TRBD1|TRBJ2-7|TRBV6-1|12
ASQSGTASYEQY
>-|TRBJ1-3|TRBV6-1|12
ASIAPNAGNTIY
>TRBD2|TRBJ2-7|TRBV20-1|13
SARGLAGVGYEQY
>-|TRBJ1-1|TRBV7-2|12
ASSLRFLNTEAF
>TRBD2|TRBJ2-7|TRBV7-9|13
ASSLFGGGNYEQY
>-|TRBJ2-1|TRBV7-2|17
ASSLAVFRAAGWNNEQF
>-|TRBJ2-5|TRBV7-3|12
ASSSLLGGETQY
>-|TRBJ2-3|TRBV12-3/TRBV12-4|11
ASNPLNTDTQY
>TRBD1|TRBJ1-5|TRBV19|14
ASSPTDRVRNQPQH
>TRBD1|TRBJ1-1|TRBV20-1|14
SANFRDRGLDTEAF
>-|TRBJ1-2|TRBV15|14
ATSRRSVNSIYGYT
>-|TRBJ2-7|TRBV7-2|13
ASSASGVGTYEQY
>-|TRBJ1-5|TRBV7-2|13
ASSSDTGHNQPQH
>TRBD2|TRBJ2-5|TRBV7-2|15
ASSLGLAGVWGETQY
>TRBD1|TRBJ1-2|TRBV28|12
ASSSYDRGYGYT
>TRBD1|TRBJ1-5|TRBV6-1|17
ASSETGQGGRYSNQPQH
>TRBD2|TRBJ2-7|TRBV7-2|11
ASSFGTSNEQY
>TRBD1|TRBJ2-5|TRBV6-1|11
ASIRTGPIAQY